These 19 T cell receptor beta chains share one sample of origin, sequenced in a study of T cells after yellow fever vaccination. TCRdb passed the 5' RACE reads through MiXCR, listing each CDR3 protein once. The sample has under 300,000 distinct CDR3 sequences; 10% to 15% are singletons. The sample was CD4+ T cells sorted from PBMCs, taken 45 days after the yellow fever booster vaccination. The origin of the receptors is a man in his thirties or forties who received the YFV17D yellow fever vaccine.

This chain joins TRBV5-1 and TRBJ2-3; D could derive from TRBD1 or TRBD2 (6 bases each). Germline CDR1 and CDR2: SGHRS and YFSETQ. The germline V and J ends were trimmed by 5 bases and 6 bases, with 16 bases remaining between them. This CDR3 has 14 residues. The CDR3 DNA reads TGCGCCAGCAGGAGGGGGGACTTCTCCGATACGCAGTATTTT. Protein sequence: CASRRGDFSDTQYF.

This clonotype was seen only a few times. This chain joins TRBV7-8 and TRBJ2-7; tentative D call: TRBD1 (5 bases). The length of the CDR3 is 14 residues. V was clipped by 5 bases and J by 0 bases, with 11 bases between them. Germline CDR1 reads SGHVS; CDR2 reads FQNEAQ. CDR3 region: CASSPGRFSYEQYF. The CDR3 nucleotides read TGTGCCAGCAGCCCAGGGCGCTTCTCCTACGAGCAGTACTTC. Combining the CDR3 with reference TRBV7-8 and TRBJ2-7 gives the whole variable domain GAGVSQSPRYKVAKRGQDVALRCDPISGHVSLFWYQQALGQGPEFLTYFQNEAQLDKSGLPSDRFFAERPEGSVSTLKIQRTQQEDSAVYLCASSPGRFSYEQYFGPGTRLTVT.

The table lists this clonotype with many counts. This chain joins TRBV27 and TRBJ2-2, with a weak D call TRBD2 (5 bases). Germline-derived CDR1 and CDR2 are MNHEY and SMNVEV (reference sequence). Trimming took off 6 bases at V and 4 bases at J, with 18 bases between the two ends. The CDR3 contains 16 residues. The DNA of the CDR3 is TGTGCCAGCAGATTGAGGTTACTAGAAGTCACCGGGGAGCTGTTTTTT. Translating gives CASRLRLLEVTGELFF.

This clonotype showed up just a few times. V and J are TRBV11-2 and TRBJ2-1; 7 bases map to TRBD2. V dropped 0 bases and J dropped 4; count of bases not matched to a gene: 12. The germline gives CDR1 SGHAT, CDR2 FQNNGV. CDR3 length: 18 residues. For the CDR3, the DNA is TGTGCCAGCAGCTTAGAAATTTTCGGCGCGGGAGAATACAATGAGCAGTTCTTC. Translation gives CASSLEIFGAGEYNEQFF.

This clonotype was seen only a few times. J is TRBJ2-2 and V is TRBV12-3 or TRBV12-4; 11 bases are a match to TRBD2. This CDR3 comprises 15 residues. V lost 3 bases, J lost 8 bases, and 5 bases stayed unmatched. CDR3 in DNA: TGTGCCAGCAGTTTGACTAGCGGGAAGATTGGGGAGCTGTTTTTT. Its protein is CASSLTSGKIGELFF.

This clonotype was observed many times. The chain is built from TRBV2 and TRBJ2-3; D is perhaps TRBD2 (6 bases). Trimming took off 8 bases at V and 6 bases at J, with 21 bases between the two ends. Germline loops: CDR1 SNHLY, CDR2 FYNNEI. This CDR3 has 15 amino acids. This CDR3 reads CASGGLAGTFDTQYF. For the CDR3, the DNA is TGTGCCAGCGGGGGACTCGCAGGCACCTTCGATACGCAGTATTTT.

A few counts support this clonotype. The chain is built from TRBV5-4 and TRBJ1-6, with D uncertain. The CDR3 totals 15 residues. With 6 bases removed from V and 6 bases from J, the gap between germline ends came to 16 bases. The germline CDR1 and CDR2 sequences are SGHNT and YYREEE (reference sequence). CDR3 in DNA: TGTGCCAGCACCTCGAACGACCTCCTTAATTCACCCCTCCACTTT. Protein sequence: CASTSNDLLNSPLHF.

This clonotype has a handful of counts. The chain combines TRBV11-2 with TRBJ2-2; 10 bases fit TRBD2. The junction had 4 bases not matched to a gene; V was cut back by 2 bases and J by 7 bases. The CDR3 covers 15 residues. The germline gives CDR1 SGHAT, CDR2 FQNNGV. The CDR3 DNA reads TGTGCCAGCAGCTTACTAGCGGGAGTATACGGGGAGCTGTTTTTT. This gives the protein CASSLLAGVYGELFF.

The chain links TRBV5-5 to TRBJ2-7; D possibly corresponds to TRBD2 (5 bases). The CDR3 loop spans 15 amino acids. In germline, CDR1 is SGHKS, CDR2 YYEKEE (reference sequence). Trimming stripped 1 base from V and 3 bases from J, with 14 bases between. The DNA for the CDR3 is TGTGCCAGCAGCTTGAGTTCGGGGAACCTCTACGAGCAGTACTTC. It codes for CASSLSSGNLYEQYF.

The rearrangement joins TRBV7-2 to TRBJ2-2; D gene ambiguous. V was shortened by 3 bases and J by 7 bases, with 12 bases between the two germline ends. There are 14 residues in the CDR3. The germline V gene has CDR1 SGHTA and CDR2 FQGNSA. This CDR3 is CASSLLDSGGELFF. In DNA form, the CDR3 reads TGTGCCAGCAGCTTGCTTGATTCGGGCGGGGAGCTGTTTTTT.

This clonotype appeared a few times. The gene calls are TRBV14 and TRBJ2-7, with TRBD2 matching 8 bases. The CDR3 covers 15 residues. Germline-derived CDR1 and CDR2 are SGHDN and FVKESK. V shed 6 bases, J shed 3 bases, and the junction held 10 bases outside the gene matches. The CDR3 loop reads CASSRQSGSGYEQYF. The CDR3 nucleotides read TGTGCCAGCAGTCGACAGAGCGGGAGCGGCTACGAGCAGTACTTC.

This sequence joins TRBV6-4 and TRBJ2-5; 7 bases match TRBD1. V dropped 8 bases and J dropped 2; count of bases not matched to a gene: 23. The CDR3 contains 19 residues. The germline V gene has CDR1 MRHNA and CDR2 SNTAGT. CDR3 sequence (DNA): TGTGCCAGCGAATGGATATCCCACCCCCATGGGACAGAACAAGAGACCCAGTACTTC. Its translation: CASEWISHPHGTEQETQYF.

The CDR3 DNA reads as TGCGCCAGCAGCTTGGTGGCCCGGCGGGAAGGCGATGAGCAGTTCTTC. Translating it yields CASSLVARREGDEQFF. V is TRBV5-1 and J is TRBJ2-1; tentative D call: TRBD2 (6 bases). In germline, CDR1 is SGHRS, CDR2 YFSETQ. V was clipped by 0 bases and J by 8 bases, with 18 bases between them. The CDR3 is 16 amino acids.

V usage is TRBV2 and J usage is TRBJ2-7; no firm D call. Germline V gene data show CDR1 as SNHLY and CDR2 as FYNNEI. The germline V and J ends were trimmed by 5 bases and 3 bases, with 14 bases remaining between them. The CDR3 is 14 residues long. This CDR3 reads CASSNSPVGYEQYF. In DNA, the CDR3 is TGTGCCAGCAGTAACTCCCCCGTTGGCTACGAGCAGTACTTC. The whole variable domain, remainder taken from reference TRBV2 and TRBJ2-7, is EPEVTQTPSHQVTQMGQEVILRCVPISNHLYFYWYRQILGQKVEFLVSFYNNEISEKSEIFDDQFSVERPDGSNFTLKIRSTKLEDSAMYFCASSNSPVGYEQYFGPGTRLTVT.

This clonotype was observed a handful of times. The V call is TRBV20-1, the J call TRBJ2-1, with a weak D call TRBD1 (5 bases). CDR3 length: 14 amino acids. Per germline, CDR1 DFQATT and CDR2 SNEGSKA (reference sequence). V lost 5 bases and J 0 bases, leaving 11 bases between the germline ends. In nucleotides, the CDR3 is TGCAGTGCTCCACAGGAAAGCTCCTACAATGAGCAGTTCTTC. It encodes CSAPQESSYNEQFF.

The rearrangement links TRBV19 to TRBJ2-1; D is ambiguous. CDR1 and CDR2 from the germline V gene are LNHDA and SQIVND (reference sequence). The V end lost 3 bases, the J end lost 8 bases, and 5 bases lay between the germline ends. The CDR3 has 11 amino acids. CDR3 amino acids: CASSMMYEQFF. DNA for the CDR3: TGTGCCAGTAGTATGATGTATGAGCAGTTCTTC.

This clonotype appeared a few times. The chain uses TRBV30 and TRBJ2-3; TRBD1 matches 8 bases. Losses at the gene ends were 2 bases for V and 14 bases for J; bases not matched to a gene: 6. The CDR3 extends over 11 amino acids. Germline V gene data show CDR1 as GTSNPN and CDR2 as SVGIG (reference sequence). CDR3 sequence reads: CAWSMDRVPYF. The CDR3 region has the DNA TGTGCCTGGAGTATGGACAGGGTCCCGTATTTT.

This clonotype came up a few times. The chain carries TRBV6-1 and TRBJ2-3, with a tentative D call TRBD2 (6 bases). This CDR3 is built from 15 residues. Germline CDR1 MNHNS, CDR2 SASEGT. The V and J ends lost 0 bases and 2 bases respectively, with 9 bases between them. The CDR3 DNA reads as TGTGCCAGCAGTGAAGCGGGAGGTCTCACAGATACGCAGTATTTT. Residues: CASSEAGGLTDTQYF.

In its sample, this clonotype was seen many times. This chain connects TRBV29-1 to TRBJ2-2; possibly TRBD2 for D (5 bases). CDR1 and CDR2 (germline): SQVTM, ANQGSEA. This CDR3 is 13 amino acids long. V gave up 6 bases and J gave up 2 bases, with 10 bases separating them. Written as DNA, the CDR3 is TGCAGCGTATGGACTGCTAACACCGGGGAGCTGTTTTTT. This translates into CSVWTANTGELFF.